Described below is a single TCR beta chain sequence and its context. Its antigen is unknown. The data derive from a study of early T cells in non-severe SARS-CoV-2 infection. Across the whole study: Alpha and beta chains were unpaired, from unsorted whole-blood bulk RNA. Study-level points and caveats: Missing private and CD4 specificities, VDJdb matching favored anti-spike CD8 responses.

Per the germline V gene, CDR1 is MNHNS and CDR2 is SASEGT. V shed 5 bases and J 8 bases; nucleotides not matched to a gene: 11. The CDR3 length is 16 residues. Individual cDNA molecules received unique molecular identifiers. TCRdb reanalysed the 5' RACE reads using MiXCR and keeps one entry per CDR3 protein. Of roughly 99,000 distinct CDR3 sequences in the sample, less than 15% were seen once. The rearrangement uses TRBV6-1 and TRBJ2-1; 11 nucleotides line up with TRBD2. This clonotype originated in an adult who was a healthcare worker with PCR-confirmed SARS-CoV-2 infection or an uninfected control (not recorded which). The sample here was whole blood, taken at baseline. CDR3 sequence (DNA): TGTGCCAGCAGTCCCACTAGCGGGGGACGCTTGGATGAGCAGTTCTTC. Translating gives CASSPTSGGRLDEQFF.